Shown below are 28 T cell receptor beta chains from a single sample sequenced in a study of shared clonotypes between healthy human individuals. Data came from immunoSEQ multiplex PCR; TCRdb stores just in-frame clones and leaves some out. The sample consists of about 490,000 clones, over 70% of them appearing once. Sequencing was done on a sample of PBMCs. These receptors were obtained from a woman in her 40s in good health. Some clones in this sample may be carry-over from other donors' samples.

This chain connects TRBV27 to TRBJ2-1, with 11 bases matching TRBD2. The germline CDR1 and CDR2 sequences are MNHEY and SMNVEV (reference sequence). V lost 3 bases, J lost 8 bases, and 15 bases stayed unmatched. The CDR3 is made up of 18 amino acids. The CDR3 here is CASSFLIAGGLHTDEQFF. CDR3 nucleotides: TGTGCCAGCAGTTTTCTTATAGCGGGAGGGCTCCACACCGATGAGCAGTTCTTC.

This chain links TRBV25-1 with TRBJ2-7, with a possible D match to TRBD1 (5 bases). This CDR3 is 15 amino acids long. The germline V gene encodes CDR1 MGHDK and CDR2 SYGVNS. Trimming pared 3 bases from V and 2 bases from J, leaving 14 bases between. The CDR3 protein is CASSDSGIPPYEQYF. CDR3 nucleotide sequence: TGTGCCAGCAGTGACTCAGGGATTCCTCCCTACGAGCAGTACTTC.

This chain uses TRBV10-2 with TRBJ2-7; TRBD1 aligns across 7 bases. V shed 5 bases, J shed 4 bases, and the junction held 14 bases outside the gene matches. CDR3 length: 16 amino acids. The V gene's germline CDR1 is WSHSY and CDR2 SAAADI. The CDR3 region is CASSSPSRQGRYEQYF. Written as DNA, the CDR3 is TGCGCCAGCAGTTCCCCCTCCAGACAGGGAAGGTACGAGCAGTACTTC.

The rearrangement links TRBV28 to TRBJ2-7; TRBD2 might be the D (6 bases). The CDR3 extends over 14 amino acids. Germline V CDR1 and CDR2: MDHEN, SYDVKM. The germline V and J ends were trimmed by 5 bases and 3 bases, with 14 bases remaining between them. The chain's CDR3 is CASSPGDLGYEQYF. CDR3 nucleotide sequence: TGTGCCAGCAGTCCGGGAGACCTGGGCTACGAGCAGTACTTC.

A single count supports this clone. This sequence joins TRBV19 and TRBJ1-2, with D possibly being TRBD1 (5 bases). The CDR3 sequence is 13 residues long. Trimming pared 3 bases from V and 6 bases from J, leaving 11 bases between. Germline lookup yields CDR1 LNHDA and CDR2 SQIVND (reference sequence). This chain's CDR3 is CASSIGAVDGYTF. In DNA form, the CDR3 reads TGTGCCAGTAGTATTGGGGCGGTTGATGGCTACACCTTC.

The CDR3 coding sequence is TGTGCCAGCAGCTTGGCAGGGTTGAATACGCAGTATTTT. Translated, it gives CASSLAGLNTQYF. This chain uses TRBV5-6 with TRBJ2-3, with TRBD1 as a possible D gene (5 bases). The CDR3 totals 13 residues. V shed 0 bases and J shed 7 bases, with 9 bases lying between them. Germline CDR1 and CDR2: SGHDT and YYEEEE.

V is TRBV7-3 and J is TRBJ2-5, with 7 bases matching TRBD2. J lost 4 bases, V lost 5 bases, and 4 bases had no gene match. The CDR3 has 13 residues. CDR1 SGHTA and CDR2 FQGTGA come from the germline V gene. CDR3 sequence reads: CASSPSGIETQYF. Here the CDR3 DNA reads TGTGCCAGCAGCCCCAGCGGGATAGAGACCCAGTACTTC.

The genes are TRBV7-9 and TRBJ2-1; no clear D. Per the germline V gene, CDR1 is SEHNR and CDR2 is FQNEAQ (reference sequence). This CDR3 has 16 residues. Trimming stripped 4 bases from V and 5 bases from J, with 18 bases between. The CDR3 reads CASSSPSINRNNEQFF. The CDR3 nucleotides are TGTGCCAGCAGCTCGCCAAGTATTAACCGTAACAATGAGCAGTTCTTC.

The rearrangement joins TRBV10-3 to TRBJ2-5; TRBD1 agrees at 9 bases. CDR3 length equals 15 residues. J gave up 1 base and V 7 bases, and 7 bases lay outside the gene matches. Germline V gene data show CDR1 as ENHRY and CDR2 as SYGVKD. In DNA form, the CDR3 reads TGTGCCATCAAAACCGACAGGGGGGCCCAAGAGACCCAGTACTTC. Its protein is CAIKTDRGAQETQYF.

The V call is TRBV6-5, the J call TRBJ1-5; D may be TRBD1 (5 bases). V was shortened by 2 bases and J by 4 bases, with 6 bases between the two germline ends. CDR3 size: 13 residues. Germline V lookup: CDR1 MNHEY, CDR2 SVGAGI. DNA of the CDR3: TGTGCCAGCAGTTACGACAGAAATCAGCCCCAGCATTTT. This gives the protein CASSYDRNQPQHF.

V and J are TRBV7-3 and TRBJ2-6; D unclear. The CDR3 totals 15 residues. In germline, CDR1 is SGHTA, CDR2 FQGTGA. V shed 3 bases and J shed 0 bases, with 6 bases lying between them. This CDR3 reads CASSFLHSGANVLTF. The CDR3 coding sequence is TGTGCCAGCAGCTTTTTACACTCTGGGGCCAACGTCCTGACTTTC.

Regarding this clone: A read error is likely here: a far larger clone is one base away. The CDR3 coding sequence is TGTGCCAGCAGCTTAGTAGGTCAGACGGGAGGTCAGCCCCAGTATTTT. This translates into CASSLVGQTGGQPQYF. V and J are TRBV7-8 and TRBJ1-5; 7 nucleotides align to TRBD2. The end of the DNA is better explained by TRBJ2-3, so the J call may be wrong. The CDR3 is made up of 16 amino acids. The V gene's germline CDR1 is SGHVS and CDR2 FQNEAQ.

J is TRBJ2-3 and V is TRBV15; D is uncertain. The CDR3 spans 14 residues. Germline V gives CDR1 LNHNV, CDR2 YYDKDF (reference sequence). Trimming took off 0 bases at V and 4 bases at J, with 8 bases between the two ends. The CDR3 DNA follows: TGTGCCACCAGCAGAGATTCGACCGCAGATACGCAGTATTTT. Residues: CATSRDSTADTQYF.

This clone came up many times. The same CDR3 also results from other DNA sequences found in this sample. This chain's CDR3 is CASSIGPRSVEQFF. The DNA for the CDR3 is TGTGCCAGTAGTATTGGCCCCCGTTCGGTTGAGCAGTTCTTC. The V gene is TRBV19, the J gene TRBJ2-1; D gene ambiguous. Looked up from germline, CDR1 is LNHDA and CDR2 is SQIVND (reference sequence). The CDR3 totals 14 residues. The ends were cut back, 3 bases at V and 9 bases at J, with 15 bases in the middle.

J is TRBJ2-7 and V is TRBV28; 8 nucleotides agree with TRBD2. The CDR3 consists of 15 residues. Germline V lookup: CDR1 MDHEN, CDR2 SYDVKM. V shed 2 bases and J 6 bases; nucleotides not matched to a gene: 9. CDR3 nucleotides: TGTGCCAGCAGTTTAGGGTCCGGGGGGGCTCTCGAGCAGTACTTC. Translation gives CASSLGSGGALEQYF.

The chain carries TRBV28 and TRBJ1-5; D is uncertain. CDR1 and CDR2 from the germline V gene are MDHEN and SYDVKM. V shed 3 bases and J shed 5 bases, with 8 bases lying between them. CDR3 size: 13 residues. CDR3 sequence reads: CASSFGSYQPQHF. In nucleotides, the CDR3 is TGTGCCAGCAGTTTTGGCTCCTATCAGCCCCAGCATTTT. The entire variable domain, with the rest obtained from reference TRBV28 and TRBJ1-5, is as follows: DVKVTQSSRYLVKRTGEKVFLECVQDMDHENMFWYRQDPGLGLRLIYFSYDVKMKEKGDIPEGYSVSREKKERFSLILESASTNQTSMYLCASSFGSYQPQHFGDGTRLSIL.

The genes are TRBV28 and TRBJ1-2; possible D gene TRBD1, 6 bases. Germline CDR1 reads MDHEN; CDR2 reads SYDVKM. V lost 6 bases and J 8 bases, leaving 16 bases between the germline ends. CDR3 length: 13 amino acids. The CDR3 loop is CASSENRVKGYTF. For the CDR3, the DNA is TGTGCCAGCAGCGAAAACAGGGTAAAGGGCTACACCTTC.

CDR3 region: CGRDSYTEAFF. CDR3 sequence (DNA): TGCGGAAGGGACAGTTACACTGAAGCTTTCTTT. V gene TRBV20-1 combines with J gene TRBJ1-1; 7 bases line up with TRBD1. This CDR3 has 11 amino acids. CDR1 is DFQATT, CDR2 SNEGSKA, per germline (reference sequence).

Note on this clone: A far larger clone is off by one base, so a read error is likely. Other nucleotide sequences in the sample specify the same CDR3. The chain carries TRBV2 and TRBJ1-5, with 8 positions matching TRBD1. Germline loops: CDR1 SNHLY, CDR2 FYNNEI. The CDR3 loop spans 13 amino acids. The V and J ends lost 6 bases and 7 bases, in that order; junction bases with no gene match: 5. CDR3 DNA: TGTGCCAGCAGCGGACAGGGCGGGCAGCCCCAGCATTTT. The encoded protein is CASSGQGGQPQHF.

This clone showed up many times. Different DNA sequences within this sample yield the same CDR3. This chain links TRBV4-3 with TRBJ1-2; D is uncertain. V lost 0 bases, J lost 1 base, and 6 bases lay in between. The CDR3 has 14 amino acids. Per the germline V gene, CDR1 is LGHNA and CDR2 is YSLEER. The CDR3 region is CASSQDRSNYGYTF. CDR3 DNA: TGCGCCAGCAGCCAAGACAGGAGTAACTATGGCTACACCTTC.

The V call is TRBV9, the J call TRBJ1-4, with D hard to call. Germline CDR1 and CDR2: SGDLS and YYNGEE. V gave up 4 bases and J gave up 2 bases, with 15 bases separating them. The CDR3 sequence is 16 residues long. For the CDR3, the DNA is TGTGCCAGCAGCCCGAGGACGGGTGCCACTAATGAAAAACTGTTTTTT. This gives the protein CASSPRTGATNEKLFF.

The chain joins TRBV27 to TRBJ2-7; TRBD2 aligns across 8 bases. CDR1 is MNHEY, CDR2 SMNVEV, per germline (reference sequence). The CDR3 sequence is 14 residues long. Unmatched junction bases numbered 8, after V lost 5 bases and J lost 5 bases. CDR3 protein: CASSPGLGYDEQYF. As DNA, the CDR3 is TGTGCCAGCAGTCCGGGACTAGGCTACGACGAGCAGTACTTC.

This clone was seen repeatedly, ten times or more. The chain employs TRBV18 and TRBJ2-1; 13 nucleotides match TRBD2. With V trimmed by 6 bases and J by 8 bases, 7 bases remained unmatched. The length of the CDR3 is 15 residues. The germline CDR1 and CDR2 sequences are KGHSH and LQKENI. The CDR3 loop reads CASSLTSGRSDEQFF. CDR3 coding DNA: TGTGCCAGCTCCCTGACTAGCGGGAGGTCGGATGAGCAGTTCTTC.

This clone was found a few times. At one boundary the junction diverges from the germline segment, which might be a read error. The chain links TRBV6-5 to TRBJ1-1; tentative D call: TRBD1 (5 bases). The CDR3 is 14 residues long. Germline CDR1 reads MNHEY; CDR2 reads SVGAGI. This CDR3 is CASSYEGPNDWHCF. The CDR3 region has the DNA TGTGCCAGCAGTTACGAGGGACCCAATGACTGGCACTGTTTT.

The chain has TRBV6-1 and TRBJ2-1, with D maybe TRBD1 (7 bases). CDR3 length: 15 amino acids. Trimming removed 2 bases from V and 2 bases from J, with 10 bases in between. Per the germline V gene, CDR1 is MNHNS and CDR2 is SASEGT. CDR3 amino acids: CASSEQGGTYNEQFF. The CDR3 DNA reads TGTGCCAGCAGTGAACAGGGGGGCACCTACAATGAGCAGTTCTTC.

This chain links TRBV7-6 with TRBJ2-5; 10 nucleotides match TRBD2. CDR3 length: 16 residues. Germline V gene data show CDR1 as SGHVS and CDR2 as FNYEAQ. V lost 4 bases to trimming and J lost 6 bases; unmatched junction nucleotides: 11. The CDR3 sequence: CASSSLSGRALKTQYF. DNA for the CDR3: TGTGCCAGCAGCTCCTTGAGCGGGAGGGCTTTAAAGACCCAGTACTTC.

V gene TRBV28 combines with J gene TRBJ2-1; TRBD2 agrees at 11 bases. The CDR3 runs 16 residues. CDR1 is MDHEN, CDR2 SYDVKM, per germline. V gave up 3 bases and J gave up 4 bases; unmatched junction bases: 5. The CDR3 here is CASSFTGLAVYNEQFF. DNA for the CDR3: TGTGCCAGCAGTTTTACGGGACTAGCGGTATACAATGAGCAGTTCTTC.

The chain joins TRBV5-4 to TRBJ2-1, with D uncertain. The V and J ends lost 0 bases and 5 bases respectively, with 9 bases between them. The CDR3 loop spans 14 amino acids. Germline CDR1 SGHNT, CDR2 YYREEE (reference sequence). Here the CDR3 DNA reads TGTGCCAGCAGCTTGGTCTACACTAACAATGAGCAGTTCTTC. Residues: CASSLVYTNNEQFF. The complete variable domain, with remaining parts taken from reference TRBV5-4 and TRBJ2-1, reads ETGVTQSPTHLIKTRGQQVTLRCSSQSGHNTVSWYQQALGQGPQFIFQYYREEENGRGNFPPRFSGLQFPNYSSELNVNALELDDSALYLCASSLVYTNNEQFFGPGTRLTVL.